This T cell receptor beta chain was obtained from a study of T cell repertoires in aging, cancer and after chemotherapy. Study-wide context: Repeat sampling of healthy donors over several months to years showed clear clonal overlap.

The CDR3 is 13 residues long. Germline V gene data show CDR1 as MNHEY and CDR2 as SVGAGI. Trimming removed 8 bases at V and 0 bases at J, with 11 bases between. TCR beta rearrangements were amplified from peripheral blood genomic DNA. Rearranged V-D-J TRB sequences were amplified with a mixed TRB-A/B primer pool. A single record per CDR3 protein comes from TCRdb applying MiXCR to the multiplex PCR reads. This sample has approximately 8,400 distinct CDR3 sequences, with around 33% found just once. In regard to this clonotype: Its antigen is undetermined.

Notes on the study in general: Untreated cancer patients had significantly lower blood TCR diversity than age-matched healthy donors. In healthy donors, age-related TCR diversity loss mainly reflected lost richness. Rebound thymic output was suggested by rising median generation probability during chemotherapy in each cancer cohort.

This clonotype was obtained from a human donor in good health. This chain uses TRBV6-5 with TRBJ2-7; no clear D. Sequenced sample: blood. The CDR3 spells CASGSTLSYEQYF. In DNA, the CDR3 is TGTGCCAGCGGTTCCACCCTCTCCTACGAGCAGTACTTC.